Listed below are T cell receptor beta chains from one sample, sequenced in a study of T-cell memory formation after mild COVID-19. Each CDR3 protein is one row after TCRdb ran MiXCR on the 5' RACE reads. The sample shows fewer than 200,000 distinct CDR3 sequences, approximately 17% of them seen only once. Sample: PBMCs or a T cell subset sorted from them (not recorded which). The origin of the receptors is a man younger than 35 who had mild COVID-19 (a few samples of this study predate the infection). Cell type and time point are not known. CDR3s include the opening cysteine and the closing phenylalanine or tryptophan. D genes are given only for firm matches. Clone size appears in some rows only: once, few, many, or a class for an expanded clone.

V gene: TRBV11-2; J gene: TRBJ2-5; clone size: few; D gene: NA; CDR3 protein: CASRDRWPGETQYF; CDR3 DNA: TGTGCCAGCAGGGACCGCTGGCCCGGGGAGACCCAGTACTTC
V gene: TRBV20-1; J gene: TRBJ2-1; clone size: NA; D gene: NA; CDR3 protein: CSARIGPHDNEQFF; CDR3 DNA: TGCAGTGCTAGGATTGGGCCTCACGACAATGAGCAGTTCTTC
V gene: TRBV7-9; J gene: TRBJ1-2; clone size: few; D gene: NA; CDR3 protein: CASSTGWGRGYTF; CDR3 DNA: TGTGCCAGCAGCACCGGGTGGGGAAGAGGCTACACCTTC
V gene: TRBV21-1; J gene: TRBJ2-3; clone size: NA; D gene: NA; CDR3 protein: CASRRCTDTQYF; CDR3 DNA: TGTGCCAGCCGCAGGTGCACAGATACGCAGTATTTT
V gene: TRBV20-1; J gene: TRBJ2-1; clone size: once; D gene: TRBD2; CDR3 protein: CSARDGSGRGVFYEQFF; CDR3 DNA: TGCAGTGCTAGAGATGGTTCTGGGCGGGGGGTATTCTATGAGCAGTTCTTC
V gene: TRBV7-9; J gene: TRBJ2-1; clone size: NA; D gene: TRBD2; CDR3 protein: CASSQQSGGAYNEQFF; CDR3 DNA: TGTGCCAGCAGCCAACAGAGCGGGGGGGCATACAATGAGCAGTTCTTC
V gene: TRBV5-1; J gene: TRBJ2-2; clone size: few; D gene: NA; CDR3 protein: CASSLIDSESGELFF; CDR3 DNA: TGCGCCAGCAGCCTGATCGACAGCGAAAGCGGGGAGCTGTTTTTT
V gene: TRBV29-1; J gene: TRBJ1-1; clone size: many; D gene: NA; CDR3 protein: CSVELNPFF; CDR3 DNA: TGCAGCGTTGAGCTAAACCCTTTCTTT
V gene: TRBV6-2/TRBV6-3; J gene: TRBJ1-5; clone size: NA; D gene: NA; CDR3 protein: CASSQGREGPQHF; CDR3 DNA: TGTGCCAGCAGTCAAGGACGGGAAGGGCCCCAGCATTTT
V gene: TRBV4-3; J gene: TRBJ1-6; clone size: many; D gene: NA; CDR3 protein: CASSQDGGNSPLHF; CDR3 DNA: TGCGCCAGCAGCCAAGATGGGGGGAATTCACCCCTCCACTTT
V gene: TRBV7-2; J gene: TRBJ2-3; clone size: NA; D gene: NA; CDR3 protein: CASSVGSPTLGTQYF; CDR3 DNA: TGTGCCAGCAGCGTCGGGTCCCCAACCTTAGGTACGCAGTATTTT
V gene: TRBV5-4; J gene: TRBJ1-6; clone size: few; D gene: TRBD1; CDR3 protein: CASSLGTGINSPLHF; CDR3 DNA: TGTGCCAGCAGCTTGGGGACAGGGATCAATTCACCCCTCCACTTT
V gene: TRBV5-1; J gene: TRBJ1-1; clone size: many; D gene: TRBD1; CDR3 protein: CASSLGVISAGTGRTEAFF; CDR3 DNA: TGCGCCAGCAGCTTGGGGGTTATCAGTGCCGGGACAGGGAGGACTGAAGCTTTCTTT
V gene: TRBV12-3/TRBV12-4; J gene: TRBJ1-2; clone size: NA; D gene: NA; CDR3 protein: CASSSSNLYGYTF; CDR3 DNA: TGTGCCAGCAGTTCGTCAAACCTCTATGGCTACACCTTC
V gene: TRBV2; J gene: TRBJ2-3; clone size: few; D gene: TRBD1; CDR3 protein: CASGADRASDTQYF; CDR3 DNA: TGTGCCAGCGGGGCGGACAGGGCCTCAGATACGCAGTATTTT
V gene: TRBV10-1; J gene: TRBJ2-5; clone size: few; D gene: NA; CDR3 protein: CASSEEGSSFETQYF; CDR3 DNA: TGCGCCAGCAGTGAGGAGGGTTCCAGCTTTGAGACCCAGTACTTC
V gene: TRBV4-1; J gene: TRBJ2-1; clone size: NA; D gene: TRBD1; CDR3 protein: CASRSTGFENEQFF; CDR3 DNA: TGCGCCAGCAGGTCGACAGGGTTCGAGAATGAGCAGTTCTTC
V gene: TRBV20-1; J gene: TRBJ2-7; clone size: NA; D gene: NA; CDR3 protein: CSAPHPGSVYEQYF; CDR3 DNA: TGCAGTGCGCCCCACCCCGGGTCTGTATACGAGCAGTACTTC
V gene: TRBV29-1; J gene: TRBJ2-1; clone size: few; D gene: NA; CDR3 protein: CSVDRAMGNEQFF; CDR3 DNA: TGCAGCGTTGACCGGGCCATGGGGAATGAGCAGTTCTTC
V gene: TRBV7-9; J gene: TRBJ1-2; clone size: NA; D gene: NA; CDR3 protein: CASSQTNSGQRLSYGYTF; CDR3 DNA: TGTGCCAGCAGCCAGACCAACTCCGGACAGAGGCTAAGCTATGGCTACACCTTC
V gene: TRBV18; J gene: TRBJ2-1; clone size: NA; D gene: TRBD1; CDR3 protein: CASSPTGALRNEQFF; CDR3 DNA: TGTGCCAGCAGCCCGACAGGGGCCCTTAGGAATGAGCAGTTCTTC
V gene: TRBV4-1; J gene: TRBJ1-6; clone size: NA; D gene: NA; CDR3 protein: CASSQDWGTHSPLHF; CDR3 DNA: TGCGCCAGCAGCCAAGATTGGGGTACGCATTCACCCCTCCACTTT
V gene: TRBV5-1; J gene: TRBJ2-3; clone size: NA; D gene: TRBD1; CDR3 protein: CASSWGDRDRDTQYF; CDR3 DNA: TGCGCCAGCAGCTGGGGGGACAGGGATCGTGATACGCAGTATTTT
V gene: TRBV20-1; J gene: TRBJ1-1; clone size: few; D gene: NA; CDR3 protein: CSARESGGNTEAFF; CDR3 DNA: TGCAGTGCTAGAGAGTCCGGCGGGAACACTGAAGCTTTCTTT
V gene: TRBV7-9; J gene: TRBJ1-4; clone size: NA; D gene: TRBD1; CDR3 protein: CASSLARTGNEKLFF; CDR3 DNA: TGTGCCAGCAGCTTAGCCCGGACAGGGAATGAAAAACTGTTTTTT
V gene: TRBV5-1; J gene: TRBJ2-2; clone size: NA; D gene: NA; CDR3 protein: CASSSGDGELFF; CDR3 DNA: TGCGCCAGCAGCTCAGGGGACGGGGAGCTGTTTTTT
V gene: TRBV3-1; J gene: TRBJ1-4; clone size: NA; D gene: NA; CDR3 protein: CASSQTRKLFF; CDR3 DNA: TGTGCCAGCAGCCAGACTCGAAAACTGTTTTTT
V gene: TRBV4-3; J gene: TRBJ1-1; clone size: NA; D gene: NA; CDR3 protein: CASSQASVNTEAFF; CDR3 DNA: TGCGCCAGCAGCCAAGCGTCAGTGAACACTGAAGCTTTCTTT
V gene: TRBV7-9; J gene: TRBJ2-5; clone size: few; D gene: TRBD2; CDR3 protein: CASSPGLAGLETQYF; CDR3 DNA: TGTGCCAGCAGCCCGGGACTAGCGGGGTTGGAGACCCAGTACTTC
V gene: TRBV20-1; J gene: TRBJ1-1; clone size: few; D gene: NA; CDR3 protein: CSARGSPGTEAFF; CDR3 DNA: TGCAGTGCTAGGGGCAGTCCGGGCACTGAAGCTTTCTTT
V gene: TRBV12-3/TRBV12-4; J gene: TRBJ1-5; clone size: few; D gene: TRBD1; CDR3 protein: CASSPDGTGNQPQHF; CDR3 DNA: TGTGCCAGCAGTCCAGACGGGACAGGGAATCAGCCCCAGCATTTT
V gene: TRBV6-6; J gene: TRBJ1-1; clone size: NA; D gene: NA; CDR3 protein: CATAVGAEAFF; CDR3 DNA: TGTGCCACCGCCGTAGGTGCTGAAGCTTTCTTT
V gene: TRBV7-2; J gene: TRBJ1-5; clone size: few; D gene: NA; CDR3 protein: CASSPLFGRVDQPQHF; CDR3 DNA: TGTGCCAGCAGCCCCCTTTTCGGCAGGGTGGATCAGCCCCAGCATTTT
V gene: TRBV4-2; J gene: TRBJ2-1; clone size: few; D gene: NA; CDR3 protein: CASSQDAAGNEQFF; CDR3 DNA: TGTGCCAGCAGCCAAGACGCGGCGGGGAATGAGCAGTTCTTC
V gene: TRBV12-3/TRBV12-4; J gene: TRBJ1-2; clone size: NA; D gene: NA; CDR3 protein: CASSLGRDGYGYTF; CDR3 DNA: TGTGCCAGCAGTTTGGGAAGGGACGGCTATGGCTACACCTTC
V gene: TRBV21-1; J gene: TRBJ1-1; clone size: few; D gene: NA; CDR3 protein: CASSKGNRETFF; CDR3 DNA: TGTGCCAGCAGCAAAGGGAACAGGGAGACTTTCTTT
V gene: TRBV6-2/TRBV6-3; J gene: TRBJ2-5; clone size: few; D gene: NA; CDR3 protein: CASSPRPGAPQETQYF; CDR3 DNA: TGTGCCAGCAGCCCCCGGCCAGGGGCCCCACAAGAGACCCAGTACTTC
V gene: TRBV18; J gene: TRBJ1-2; clone size: few; D gene: NA; CDR3 protein: CASSPPQGSAGYTF; CDR3 DNA: TGTGCCAGCTCACCTCCACAGGGTTCGGCGGGCTACACCTTC
V gene: TRBV5-1; J gene: TRBJ2-5; clone size: few; D gene: TRBD2; CDR3 protein: CASSRLAGLFEGRQETQYF; CDR3 DNA: TGCGCCAGCAGCCGACTAGCGGGGTTATTTGAGGGTCGCCAAGAGACCCAGTACTTC
V gene: TRBV28; J gene: TRBJ2-7; clone size: NA; D gene: TRBD1; CDR3 protein: CASSFGTGVNEQYF; CDR3 DNA: TGTGCCAGCAGTTTCGGGACAGGGGTTAACGAGCAGTACTTC